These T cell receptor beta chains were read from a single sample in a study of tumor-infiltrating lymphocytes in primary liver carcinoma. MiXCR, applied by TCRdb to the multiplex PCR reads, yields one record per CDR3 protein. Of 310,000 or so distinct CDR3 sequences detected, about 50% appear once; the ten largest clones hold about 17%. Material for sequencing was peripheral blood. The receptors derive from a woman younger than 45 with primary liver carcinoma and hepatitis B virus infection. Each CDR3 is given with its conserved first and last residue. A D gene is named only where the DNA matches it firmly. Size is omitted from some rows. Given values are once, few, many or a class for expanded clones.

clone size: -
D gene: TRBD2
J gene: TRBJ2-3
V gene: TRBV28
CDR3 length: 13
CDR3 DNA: TGTGCCAGCGGAGCGGGAGGATCAGATACGCAGTATTTT
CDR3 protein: CASGAGGSDTQYF

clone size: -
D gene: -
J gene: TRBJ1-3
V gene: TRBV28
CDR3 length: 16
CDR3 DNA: TGTGCCAGCAGTTCACCAAATATCCGTCAGGGAAACACCATATATTTT
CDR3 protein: CASSSPNIRQGNTIYF

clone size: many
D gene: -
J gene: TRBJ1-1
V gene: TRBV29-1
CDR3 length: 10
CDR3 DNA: TGCAGCGCTATGAACACTGAAGCTTTCTTT
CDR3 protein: CSAMNTEAFF

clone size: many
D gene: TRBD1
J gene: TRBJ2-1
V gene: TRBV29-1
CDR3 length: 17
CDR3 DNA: TGCAGCGTGGAGGGACAGGGGGCCAGAGGGTCCTACAATGAGCAGTTCTTC
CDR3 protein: CSVEGQGARGSYNEQFF

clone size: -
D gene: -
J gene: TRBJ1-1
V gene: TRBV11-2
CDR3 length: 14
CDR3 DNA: TGTACTAGCAGCCCTCGATGGGGGAACACTGAAGCTTTCTTT
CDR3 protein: CTSSPRWGNTEAFF

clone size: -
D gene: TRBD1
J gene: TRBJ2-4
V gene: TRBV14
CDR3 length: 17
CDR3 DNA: TGTGTCAGCAGCCAAGGGGGACAGCATGTAGCCAAAAACATTCAGTACTTC
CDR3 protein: CVSSQGGQHVAKNIQYF

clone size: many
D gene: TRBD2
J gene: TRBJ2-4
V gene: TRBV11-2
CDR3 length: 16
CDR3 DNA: TGTGCCAGCAGCTTAGTCCCCCTTACAGCGGGGAACATTCAGTACTTC
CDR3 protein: CASSLVPLTAGNIQYF

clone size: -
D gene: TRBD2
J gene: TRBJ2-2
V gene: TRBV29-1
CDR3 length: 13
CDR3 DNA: TGCAGCGGGAGGGATGGGGGGGCCGGGGAGCTGTTTTTT
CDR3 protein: CSGRDGGAGELFF

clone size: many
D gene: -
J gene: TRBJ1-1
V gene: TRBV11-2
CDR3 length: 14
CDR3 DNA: TGTGCCAGCAGCTTAGTTCCAGGGAGGACTGAAGCTTTCTTT
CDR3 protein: CASSLVPGRTEAFF

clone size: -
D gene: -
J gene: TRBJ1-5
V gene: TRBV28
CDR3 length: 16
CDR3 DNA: TGTGCCAGCAGGCCAGGGGTGAGGGGAAGCAATCAGCCCCAGCATTTT
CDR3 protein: CASRPGVRGSNQPQHF

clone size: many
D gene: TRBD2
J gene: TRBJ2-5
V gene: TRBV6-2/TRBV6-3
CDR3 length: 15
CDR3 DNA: TGTGCCAGCAGTTCGGCGTCTAGCGGGCAAGAGACCCAGTACTTC
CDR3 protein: CASSSASSGQETQYF

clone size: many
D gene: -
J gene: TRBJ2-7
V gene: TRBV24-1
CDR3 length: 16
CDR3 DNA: TGTGCCACCAGTGACCTCCGGGACACCCACTCCTACGAGCAGTACTTC
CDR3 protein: CATSDLRDTHSYEQYF

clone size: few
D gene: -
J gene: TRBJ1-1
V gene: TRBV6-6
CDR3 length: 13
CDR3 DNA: TGTGCCAGCACGGGGACCTCCAACACTGAAGCTTTCTTT
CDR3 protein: CASTGTSNTEAFF

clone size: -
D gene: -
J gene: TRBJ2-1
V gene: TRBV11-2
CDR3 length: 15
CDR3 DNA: TGTGCCAGCGGCGGAATCGCTGGGAACCTCAATGAGCAGTTCTTC
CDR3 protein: CASGGIAGNLNEQFF

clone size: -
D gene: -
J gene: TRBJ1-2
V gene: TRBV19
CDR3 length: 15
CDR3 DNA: TGTGCCAGTAGTATTGGGACTCAAACAAACTATGGCTACACCTTC
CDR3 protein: CASSIGTQTNYGYTF

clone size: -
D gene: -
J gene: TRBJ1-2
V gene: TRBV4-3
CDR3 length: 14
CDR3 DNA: TGCGCTAGGAGCGCTGAGTTAGAGATCTATGGCTACACCTTC
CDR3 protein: CARSAELEIYGYTF

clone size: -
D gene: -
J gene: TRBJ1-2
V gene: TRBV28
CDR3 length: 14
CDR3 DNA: TGTGCCAGCAGCCGAACGACAGTGAGCTATGGCTACACCTTC
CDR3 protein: CASSRTTVSYGYTF

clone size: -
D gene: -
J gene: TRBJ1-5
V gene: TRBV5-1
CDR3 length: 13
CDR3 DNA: TGCGCCAGCAGCGTGACAGGAGAGCAGCCCCAGCATTTT
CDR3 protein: CASSVTGEQPQHF

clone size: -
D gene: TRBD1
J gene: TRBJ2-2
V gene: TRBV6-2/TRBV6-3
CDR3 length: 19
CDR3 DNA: TGTGCCAGCAGTTACATCAGGGGGCGCCCCTACGCGAACACCGGGGAGATGTTTTTT
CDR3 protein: CASSYIRGRPYANTGEMFF

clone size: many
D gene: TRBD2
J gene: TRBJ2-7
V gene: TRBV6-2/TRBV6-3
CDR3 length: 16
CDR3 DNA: TGTGCCAGCAGTTACGGTTTAGCGGGACCCTCCTACGAGCAGTACTTC
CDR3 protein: CASSYGLAGPSYEQYF

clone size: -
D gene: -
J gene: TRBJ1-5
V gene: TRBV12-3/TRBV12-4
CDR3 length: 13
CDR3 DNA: TGTGCCAGCAGCTCCTCCCGCGATCAGCCCCAGCATTTT
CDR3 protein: CASSSSRDQPQHF

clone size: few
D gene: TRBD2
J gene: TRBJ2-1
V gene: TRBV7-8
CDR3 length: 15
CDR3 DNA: TGTGCCAGCAGCTTAGGCGGGGGCTCCTACAATGAGCAGTTCTTC
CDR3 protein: CASSLGGGSYNEQFF

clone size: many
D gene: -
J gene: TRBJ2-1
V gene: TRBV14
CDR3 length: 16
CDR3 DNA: TGTGCCAGCAGCCAAGTAGGAAGCGGGCCTTCGAATGAGCAGTTCTTC
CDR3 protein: CASSQVGSGPSNEQFF

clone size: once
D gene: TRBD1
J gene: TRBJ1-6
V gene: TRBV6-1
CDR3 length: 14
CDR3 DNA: TGTGCCAGCATAAGTGGACAGGCGAACTCACCCCTCCACTTT
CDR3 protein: CASISGQANSPLHF

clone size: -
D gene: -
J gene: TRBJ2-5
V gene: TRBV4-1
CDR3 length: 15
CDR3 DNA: TGCGCCAGCAGCTCTCGGACAGTAGGGCAAGAGACCCAGTACTTC
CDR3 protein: CASSSRTVGQETQYF

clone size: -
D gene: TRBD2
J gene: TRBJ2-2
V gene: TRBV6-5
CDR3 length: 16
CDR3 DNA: TGTGCCAGCCGTTCCCGCCGGACTAGTAGGGCCGGGGAGCTGTTTTTT
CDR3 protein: CASRSRRTSRAGELFF

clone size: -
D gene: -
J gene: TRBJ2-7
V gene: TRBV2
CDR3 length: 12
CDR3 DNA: TGTGCCAGCACGCACAACAACTACGAGCAGTACTTC
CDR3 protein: CASTHNNYEQYF

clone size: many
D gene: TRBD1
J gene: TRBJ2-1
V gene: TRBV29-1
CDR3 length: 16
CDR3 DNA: TGCAGCCCCTCTGAGGGGGAACAGGGGGCCGGCAATGAGCAGTTCTTC
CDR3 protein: CSPSEGEQGAGNEQFF

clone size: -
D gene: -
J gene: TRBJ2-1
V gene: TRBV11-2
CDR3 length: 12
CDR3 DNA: TGTGCCAGCAGCTTCGCACAGAGCGAGCAGCTCTTC
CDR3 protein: CASSFAQSEQLF

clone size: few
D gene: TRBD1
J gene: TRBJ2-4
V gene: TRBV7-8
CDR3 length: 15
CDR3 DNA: TGTGCCAGCAGCTTGTGGGGCAGGGGGATGGACATTCAGTACTTC
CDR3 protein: CASSLWGRGMDIQYF

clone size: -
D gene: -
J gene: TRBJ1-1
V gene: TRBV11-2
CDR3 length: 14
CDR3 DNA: TGTGCCAGCAGCATCAGACTAGCGGAGCCTGAAGCTTTCTTC
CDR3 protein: CASSIRLAEPEAFF

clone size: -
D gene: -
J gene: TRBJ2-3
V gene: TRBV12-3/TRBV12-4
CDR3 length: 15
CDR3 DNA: TGTGCCAGCAGTTTGCCGCAGGGGATGAGCGGTACGCAGTATTTT
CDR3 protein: CASSLPQGMSGTQYF

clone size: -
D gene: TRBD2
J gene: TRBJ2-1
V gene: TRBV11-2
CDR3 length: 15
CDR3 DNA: TGTGCCGGCAGCCTCGGGACTAGCGGGATCTCTGGGCAGTTCTTC
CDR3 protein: CAGSLGTSGISGQFF

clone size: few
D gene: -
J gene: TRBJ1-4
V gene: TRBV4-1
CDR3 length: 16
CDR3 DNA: TGCGCCAGCAGCCACCCTCCCGGGACAACTAATGAAAAACTGTTTTTT
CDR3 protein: CASSHPPGTTNEKLFF

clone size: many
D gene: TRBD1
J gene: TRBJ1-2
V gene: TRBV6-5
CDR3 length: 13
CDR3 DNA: TGTGCCAGCAGTGCCAGGGGGCTATATGGCTACACCTTC
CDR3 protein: CASSARGLYGYTF

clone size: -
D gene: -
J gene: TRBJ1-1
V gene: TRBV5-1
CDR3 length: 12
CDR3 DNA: TGCGCCAGCAGAAGGGGGAACACTGAAGCTTCCTTT
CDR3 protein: CASRRGNTEASF

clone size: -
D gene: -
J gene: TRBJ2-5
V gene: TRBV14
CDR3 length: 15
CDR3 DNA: TGTGCCAGCAGCGATGGACATGGCTGGGGAGAGACCCAGTACTTC
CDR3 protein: CASSDGHGWGETQYF

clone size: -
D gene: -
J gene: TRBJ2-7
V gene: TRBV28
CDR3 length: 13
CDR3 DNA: TGTGCCAGCAGCTGGAGGAGCTCCTACGAGCAGTACTTC
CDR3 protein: CASSWRSSYEQYF

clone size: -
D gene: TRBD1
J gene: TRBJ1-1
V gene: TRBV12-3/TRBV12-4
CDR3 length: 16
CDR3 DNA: TGTGCCAGCAGGGGGGACAGGGTTGGCGAGATCAGTGAAGCTTTCTTT
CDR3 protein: CASRGDRVGEISEAFF

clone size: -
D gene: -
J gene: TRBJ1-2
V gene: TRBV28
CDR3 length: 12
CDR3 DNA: TGTGCCAGCAGTTTATCGCCAGAGGGCTACACCTTC
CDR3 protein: CASSLSPEGYTF

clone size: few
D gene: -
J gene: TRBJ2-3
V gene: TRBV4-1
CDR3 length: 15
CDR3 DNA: TGCGCCAGCAGCCAAGATCGGGACCCTAAAGATACGCAGTATTTT
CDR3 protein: CASSQDRDPKDTQYF

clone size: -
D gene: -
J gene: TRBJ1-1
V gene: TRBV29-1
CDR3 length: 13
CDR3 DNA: TGCATCGCACCGGGGTCTGGAAACACTGAAGCTTTCTTT
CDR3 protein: CIAPGSGNTEAFF

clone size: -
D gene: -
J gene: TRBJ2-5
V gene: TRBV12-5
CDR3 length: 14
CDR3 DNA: TGTGCTAGTGGGCTCGGACATGGAGCGGAGACCCAGTACTTC
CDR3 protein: CASGLGHGAETQYF

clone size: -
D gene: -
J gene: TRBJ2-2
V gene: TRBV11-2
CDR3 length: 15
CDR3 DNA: TGTGTCAGCAGGCCCGCGACGACGGCCACCGGGGAGCTGTTTTTT
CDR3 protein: CVSRPATTATGELFF

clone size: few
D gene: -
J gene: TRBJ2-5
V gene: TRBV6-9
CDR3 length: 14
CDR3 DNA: TGTGCCAGCAGTTATGGAGGGGCGGGGGAGACCCAGTACTTC
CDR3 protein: CASSYGGAGETQYF

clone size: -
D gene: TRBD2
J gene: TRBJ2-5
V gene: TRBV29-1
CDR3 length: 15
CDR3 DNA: TGCAGCGTTGAAGTTCCACGGGAGGGTAGAGAGACCCAGTACTTC
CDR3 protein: CSVEVPREGRETQYF

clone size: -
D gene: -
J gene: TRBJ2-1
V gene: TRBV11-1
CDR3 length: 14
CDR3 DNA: TGTGCCAGCAGCTTAGTCCGGACTCGGGGTGAGCTATTCTTC
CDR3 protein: CASSLVRTRGELFF

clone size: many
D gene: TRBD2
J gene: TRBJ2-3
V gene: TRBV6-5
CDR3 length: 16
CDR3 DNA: TGTGCCAGCAGTTACTCGACTAGCGGGAGTTTAGATACGCAGTATTTT
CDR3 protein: CASSYSTSGSLDTQYF

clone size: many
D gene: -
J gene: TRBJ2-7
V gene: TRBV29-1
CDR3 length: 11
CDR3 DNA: TGCAGCGTTGATCCCGGGGGCGAGCAGTACTTC
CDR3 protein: CSVDPGGEQYF

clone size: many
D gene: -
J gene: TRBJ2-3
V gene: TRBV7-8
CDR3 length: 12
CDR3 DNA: TGTGCCAGCAATCAGGGAGGAGATACGCAGTATTTT
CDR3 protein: CASNQGGDTQYF

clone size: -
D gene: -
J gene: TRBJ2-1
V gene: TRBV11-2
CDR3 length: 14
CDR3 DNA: TGTGCCAGCAGCTTAAAATACCAAAACGATGAGCAGTTCTTC
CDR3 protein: CASSLKYQNDEQFF

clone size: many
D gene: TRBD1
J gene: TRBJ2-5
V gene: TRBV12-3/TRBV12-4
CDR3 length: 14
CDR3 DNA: TGTGCCAGCAGTTTTACAGGGGGCACGGGGACCCAGTACTTC
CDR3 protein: CASSFTGGTGTQYF

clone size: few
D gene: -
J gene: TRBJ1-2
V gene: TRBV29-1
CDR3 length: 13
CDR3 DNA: TGCAGCGTTGAAGATACCGCCTTCTATGGCTACACCTTC
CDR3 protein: CSVEDTAFYGYTF

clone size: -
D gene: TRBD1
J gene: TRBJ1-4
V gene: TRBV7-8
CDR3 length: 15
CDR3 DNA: TGTGCCAGCAGGCCTTGGGACAGGGGGAGGGAAAAACTGTTTTTT
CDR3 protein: CASRPWDRGREKLFF

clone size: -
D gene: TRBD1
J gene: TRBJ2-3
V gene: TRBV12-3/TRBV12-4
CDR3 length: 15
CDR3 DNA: TGTGCCAGCAGTTTGGGACAGGAATTTGCAGATACGCAGTATTTT
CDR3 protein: CASSLGQEFADTQYF

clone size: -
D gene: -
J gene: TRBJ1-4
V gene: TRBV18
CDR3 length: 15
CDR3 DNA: TGTGCCAGCTCACCAGGGAATGGGGGAAATGAAAAACTGTTTTTT
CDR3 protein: CASSPGNGGNEKLFF

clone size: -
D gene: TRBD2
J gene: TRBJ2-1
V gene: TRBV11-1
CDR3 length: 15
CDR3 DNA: TGTGCCAGCAGCAAGACGGGAGGGCCTAACCATGAGCAGTCCTTC
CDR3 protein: CASSKTGGPNHEQSF

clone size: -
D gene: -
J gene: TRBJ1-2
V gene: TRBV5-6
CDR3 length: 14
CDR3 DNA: TGTGCCAGCAGCTTGGGACAGTTCCTCTATGGCTACACCTTC
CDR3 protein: CASSLGQFLYGYTF

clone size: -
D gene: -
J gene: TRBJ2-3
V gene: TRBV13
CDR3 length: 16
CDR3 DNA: TGTGCCAGCAGCTTAGTGGCGGGAATCGCGACAGATACGCAGTATTTT
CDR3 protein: CASSLVAGIATDTQYF

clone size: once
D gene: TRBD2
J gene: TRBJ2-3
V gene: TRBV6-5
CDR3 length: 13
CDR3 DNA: TGTGTCGCCAGCCAGCGGGAGGTGGACACGCAGTATTTT
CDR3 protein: CVASQREVDTQYF